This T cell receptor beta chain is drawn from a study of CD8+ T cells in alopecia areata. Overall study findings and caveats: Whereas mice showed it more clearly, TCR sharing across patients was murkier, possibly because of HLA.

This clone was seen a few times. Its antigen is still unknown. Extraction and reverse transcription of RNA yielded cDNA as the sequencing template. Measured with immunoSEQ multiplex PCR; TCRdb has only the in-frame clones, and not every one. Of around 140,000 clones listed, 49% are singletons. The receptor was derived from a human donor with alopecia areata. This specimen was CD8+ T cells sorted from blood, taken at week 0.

The CDR3 bases are TGTGCCACTTACGACCCGGGGGAGCTGTTTTTT. Protein sequence: CATYDPGELFF. The chain uses TRBV6-6 and TRBJ2-2; D call uncertain. The germline CDR1 and CDR2 sequences are MNHNY and SVGAGI (reference sequence). Between the trimmed V and J ends, which lost 10 bases and 8 bases, there was a span of 11 bases. The CDR3 runs 11 residues.